This T cell receptor beta chain came from a study of blood T cell repertoires in COVID-19. Turning to the study itself: Samples representing acute and convalescent COVID-19 were sourced from the United States, Italy and Spain.

Individuals drawn from under 30 US areas were about 18 to 100 years old. Germline V gene data show CDR1 as SEHNR and CDR2 as FQNEAQ (reference sequence). This CDR3 comprises 18 residues. V lost 5 bases and J lost 1; bases outside the gene matches: 9. In the original processing: Using reference gene primer amplification, nucleated cell counts were estimated. Method: immunoSEQ multiplex PCR; TCRdb's copy keeps in-frame clones and lacks some. V and J calls and clone size follow that table, whereas D and trimming were derived from the DNA. This sample has 250,000 to 300,000 clones, with around 89% found just once.

The sequence was obtained from a man aged 35 to 55 who had recovered from COVID-19. What was sequenced was PBMCs or T cells enriched from blood (not recorded which). The V gene is TRBV7-9, the J gene TRBJ2-3; 13 bases are shared with TRBD2. The CDR3 bases are TGTGCCAGCAGCATACCGGGACTAGCGGGATCCGGCACAGATACGCAGTATTTT. It specifies CASSIPGLAGSGTDTQYF.